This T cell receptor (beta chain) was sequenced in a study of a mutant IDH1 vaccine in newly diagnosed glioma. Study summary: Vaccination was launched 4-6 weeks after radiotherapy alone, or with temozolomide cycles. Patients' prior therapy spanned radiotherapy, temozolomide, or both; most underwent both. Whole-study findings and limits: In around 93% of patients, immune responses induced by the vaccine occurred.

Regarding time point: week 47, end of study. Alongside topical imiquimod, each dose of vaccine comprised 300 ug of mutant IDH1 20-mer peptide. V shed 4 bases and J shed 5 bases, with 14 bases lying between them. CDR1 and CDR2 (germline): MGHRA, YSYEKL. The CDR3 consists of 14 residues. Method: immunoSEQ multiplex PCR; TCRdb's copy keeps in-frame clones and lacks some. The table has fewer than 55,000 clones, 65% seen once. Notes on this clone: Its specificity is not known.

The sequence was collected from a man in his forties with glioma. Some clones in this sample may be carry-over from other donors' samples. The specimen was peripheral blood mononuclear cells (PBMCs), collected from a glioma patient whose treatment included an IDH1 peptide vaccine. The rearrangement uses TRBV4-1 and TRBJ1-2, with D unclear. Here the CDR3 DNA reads TGCGCCAGCAGCCCCAAGGTCCGGATTTATGGCTACACCTTC. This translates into CASSPKVRIYGYTF.